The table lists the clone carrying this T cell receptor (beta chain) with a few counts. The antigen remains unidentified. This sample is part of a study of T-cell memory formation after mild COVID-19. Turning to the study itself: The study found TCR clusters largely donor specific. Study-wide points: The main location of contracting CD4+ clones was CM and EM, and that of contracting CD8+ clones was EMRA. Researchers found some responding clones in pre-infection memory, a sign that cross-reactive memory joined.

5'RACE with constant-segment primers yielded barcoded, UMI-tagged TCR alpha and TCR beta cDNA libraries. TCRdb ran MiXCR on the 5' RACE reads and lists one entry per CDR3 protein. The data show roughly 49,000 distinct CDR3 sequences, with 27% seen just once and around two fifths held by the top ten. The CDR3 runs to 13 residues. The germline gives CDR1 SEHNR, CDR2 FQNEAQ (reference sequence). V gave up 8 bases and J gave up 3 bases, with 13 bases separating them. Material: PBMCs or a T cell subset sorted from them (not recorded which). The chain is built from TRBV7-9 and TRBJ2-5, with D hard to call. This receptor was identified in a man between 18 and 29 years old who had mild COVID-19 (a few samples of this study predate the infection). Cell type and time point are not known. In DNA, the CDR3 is TGTGCCAGCTCCGCACGTGGCGAAGAGACCCAGTACTTC. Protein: CASSARGEETQYF.